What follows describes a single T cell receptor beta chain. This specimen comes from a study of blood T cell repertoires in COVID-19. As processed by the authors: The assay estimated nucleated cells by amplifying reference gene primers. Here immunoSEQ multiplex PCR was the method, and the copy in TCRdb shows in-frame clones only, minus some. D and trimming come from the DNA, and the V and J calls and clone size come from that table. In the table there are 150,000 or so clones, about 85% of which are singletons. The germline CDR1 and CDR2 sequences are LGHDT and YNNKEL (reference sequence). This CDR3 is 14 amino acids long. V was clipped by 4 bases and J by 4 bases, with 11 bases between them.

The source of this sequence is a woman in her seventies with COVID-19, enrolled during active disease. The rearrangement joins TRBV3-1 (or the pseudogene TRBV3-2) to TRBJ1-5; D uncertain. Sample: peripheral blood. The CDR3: CASSPTSGNQPQHF. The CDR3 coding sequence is TGTGCCAGCAGCCCCACCTCAGGTAATCAGCCCCAGCATTTT.